This TCR beta chain was recovered during a study of beta chain features in type 1 diabetes. Study conclusions and caveats: Using cDNA template may skew counts toward highly expressing activated cells. Diminished insertions and augmented deletions at VDJ junctions characterized type 1 diabetes patients.

A sort by CD45RO/CCR7/CD25/CD127/CD95/CD27 yielded CD4+ naive, central memory, regulatory and stem cell-like memory cells. This clone turned up a few times. The antigen is unknown. V dropped 0 bases and J dropped 7; count of bases not matched to a gene: 6. The CDR3 is 16 residues long. Germline CDR1 is SGHTA and CDR2 is FQGTGA. Investigators reverse transcribed all isolated RNA, so they sequenced expressed TCRB transcripts. Here immunoSEQ multiplex PCR was the method, and the copy in TCRdb shows in-frame clones only, minus some. The repertoire consists of 150,000 to 200,000 clones, with about 13% occurring once and the leading ten covering 0.62%.

This TCR came from a woman under 30 in good health. This chain uses TRBV7-3 with TRBJ2-1; the match to TRBD2 covers 10 bases. Sequenced material: central memory CD4+ T cells from blood. CDR3 amino acids: CASSLTASGRLNEQFF. CDR3 nucleotide sequence: TGTGCCAGCAGCTTAACGGCTAGCGGGAGATTGAATGAGCAGTTCTTC.